These 27 T cell receptor beta chains were sequenced from one sample in a study of regulatory T cells in long-lasting Graves disease. Time point specified: persistent/refractory GD, antithyroid drugs over 5 years with positive TRAb. From PBMCs, RNA was extracted and then used to make the TCR library. Construction of the TCR beta libraries employed iRepertoire HTBI primers in conjunction with Arm-PCR of CDR3 regions. In TCRdb, the multiplex PCR reads were re-called with MiXCR into one record per CDR3 protein. The sample has approximately 690,000 distinct CDR3 sequences; 25% to 35% are singletons. The source material was peripheral blood mononuclear cells (PBMCs), sampled when the disease was refractory, from a patient treated with antithyroid drugs. These receptors all stem from a female donor with Graves disease.

This clonotype was observed a few times. This chain joins TRBV2 and TRBJ1-1, with D perhaps TRBD1 (5 bases). The V end was cut by 3 bases, the J end by 13 bases, with 12 bases between. Germline CDR1 reads SNHLY; CDR2 reads FYNNEI. The CDR3 covers 11 residues. CDR3 coding DNA: TGTGCCAGCAGTGAGGGGCTTTGGGGTTTCTTT. Encoded protein: CASSEGLWGFF.

The sample holds many counts of this clonotype. The chain combines TRBV27 with TRBJ1-2, with TRBD1 identical over 7 bases. The CDR3 is made up of 12 amino acids. The ends lost 5 bases at V and 11 bases at J; junction bases unmatched: 8. Looked up from germline, CDR1 is MNHEY and CDR2 is SMNVEV (reference sequence). The CDR3 bases are TGTGCCAGCAGTCAGACAGGGATGGTATACACCTTC. It encodes CASSQTGMVYTF.

This clonotype was counted many times. The V gene is TRBV12-3 or TRBV12-4, the J gene TRBJ2-7; 8 nucleotides line up with TRBD1. Trimming removed 4 bases from V and 3 bases from J; junction bases left unmatched: 5. The CDR3 is 14 residues long. The CDR3 here is CASSYGQGGYEQYF. CDR3 bases: TGTGCCAGCAGTTACGGACAGGGTGGCTACGAGCAGTACTTC.

This clonotype was seen a few times. The gene calls are TRBV4-1 and TRBJ1-5; no definite D call. Germline-derived CDR1 and CDR2 are MGHRA and YSYEKL. The CDR3 consists of 14 residues. V lost 0 bases and J lost 4, with 7 bases in between. The CDR3 region is CASSQDAVNQPQHF. CDR3 in DNA: TGCGCCAGCAGCCAAGATGCAGTGAATCAGCCCCAGCATTTT.

This clonotype was counted only a few times. In DNA, the CDR3 is TGTGCCAGCGCAACCGGGACTAGCCGCCCCAGCTCCTACGAGCAGTACTTC. Residues: CASATGTSRPSSYEQYF. The gene calls are TRBV6-1 and TRBJ2-7; 9 nucleotides line up with TRBD2. This CDR3 region has 17 residues. The V gene's germline CDR1 is MNHNS and CDR2 SASEGT. V trimming: 8 bases; J trimming: 0 bases; junction bases outside the gene matches: 14.

V gene TRBV20-1 combines with J gene TRBJ1-5; a weak D match, TRBD1 (5 bases). The germline V and J ends were trimmed by 3 bases and 1 base, with 16 bases remaining between them. CDR3 length: 16 residues. Germline values: CDR1 DFQATT, CDR2 SNEGSKA (reference sequence). CDR3 sequence (DNA): TGCAGTGCTAGGCGTGAGGGGATCGGCAGCAATCAGCCCCAGCATTTT. This sequence encodes CSARREGIGSNQPQHF.

In its sample, this clonotype was seen many times. The chain joins TRBV2 to TRBJ1-5, with 7 bases that match TRBD1. The germline V gene encodes CDR1 SNHLY and CDR2 FYNNEI. The CDR3 extends over 14 amino acids. The V and J ends lost 6 bases and 0 bases, in that order; junction bases with no gene match: 2. The CDR3 nucleotides are TGTGCCAGCAGGACAGGGTATAGCAATCAGCCCCAGCATTTT. Its translation is CASRTGYSNQPQHF.

CDR3 bases: TGTGCCAGCAGCCAAGATAATCCGTGGACCCAGTACTTC. Protein sequence: CASSQDNPWTQYF. This chain links TRBV3-1 with TRBJ2-5; D uncertain. The CDR3 sequence is 13 residues long. Trimming removed 0 bases from V and 7 bases from J, with 9 bases in between. Per the germline V gene, CDR1 is LGHDT and CDR2 is YNNKEL (reference sequence).

This clonotype was recorded at least ten times. The junction departs from germline at one end; a sequencing error may be responsible. This rearrangement joins TRBV6-1 to TRBJ2-5; TRBD2 might be the D (6 bases). The V gene's germline CDR1 is MNHNS and CDR2 SASEGT. This CDR3 has 15 residues. The CDR3 reads CASSQARGFQETQYF. DNA of the CDR3: TGTGCCAGCAGTCAAGCCCGGGGGTTCCAAGAGACCCAGTACTTC.

The chain combines TRBV10-3 with TRBJ1-6; D call uncertain. Trimming stripped 3 bases from V and 10 bases from J, with 10 bases between. Germline V gives CDR1 ENHRY, CDR2 SYGVKD. The CDR3 is 13 residues long. The chain's CDR3 is CAISDGVGSPLHF. The CDR3 bases are TGTGCCATCAGTGACGGGGTTGGATCACCCCTCCACTTT.

This clonotype has a count of ten or more. The rearrangement joins TRBV3-1 to TRBJ2-5; D possibly corresponds to TRBD1 (6 bases). The germline CDR1 and CDR2 sequences are LGHDT and YNNKEL (reference sequence). CDR3 length equals 12 residues. Trimming pared 3 bases from V and 5 bases from J, leaving 7 bases between. The CDR3 DNA is TGTGCCAGCAGCCACAGGGGCGAGACCCAGTACTTC. It codes for CASSHRGETQYF.

The table lists this clonotype with a few counts. This chain connects TRBV9 to TRBJ1-2; D remains unclear. The CDR3 is 14 amino acids. Trimming cost V 0 bases and J 6 bases, with 12 bases left between them. The germline CDR1 and CDR2 sequences are SGDLS and YYNGEE. The CDR3 reads CASSVVSLPDGYTF. The DNA of the CDR3 is TGTGCCAGCAGCGTAGTATCATTACCCGATGGCTACACCTTC.

A note on this clonotype: A much bigger clone sits one base away, suggesting this may be a read error. V and J are TRBV12-3 or TRBV12-4 and TRBJ2-1, with D unclear. The CDR3 spans 14 residues. CDR3: CASKYSGVDNEQLF. As DNA, the CDR3 is TGTGCCAGCAAATACTCGGGCGTCGACAATGAGCAGCTCTTC.

The chain uses TRBV12-3 or TRBV12-4 and TRBJ1-2; D is possibly TRBD1 (6 bases). This CDR3 is built from 15 residues. The germline V and J ends were trimmed by 7 bases and 0 bases, with 15 bases remaining between them. DNA for the CDR3: TGTGCCAGCACCATACGACAGGTACCTAACTATGGCTACACCTTC. Protein: CASTIRQVPNYGYTF.

This chain connects TRBV5-4 to TRBJ1-5; unclear D gene. The V and J ends lost 4 bases and 3 bases respectively, with 11 bases between them. The length of the CDR3 is 14 residues. Germline values: CDR1 SGHNT, CDR2 YYREEE (reference sequence). The CDR3 coding sequence is TGTGCCAGCAGCCTAGGGCCATTCAATCAGCCCCAGCATTTT. Its translation: CASSLGPFNQPQHF.

The V gene is TRBV20-1, the J gene TRBJ2-5; D unresolved. From germline, CDR1 is DFQATT and CDR2 SNEGSKA (reference sequence). The CDR3 sequence is 13 residues long. Trimming pared 0 bases from V and 0 bases from J, leaving 5 bases between. CDR3 DNA sequence: TGCAGTGCTAGAGATGTGTACCAAGAGACCCAGTACTTC. It codes for CSARDVYQETQYF.

As concerns this clonotype: This is likely a read error, given that the CDR3 carries no conserved phenylalanine or tryptophan at its end. The rearrangement uses TRBV20-1 and TRBJ1-6; D is uncertain. Trimming took off 0 bases at V and 10 bases at J, with 10 bases between the two ends. This CDR3 spans 13 amino acids. Germline CDR1 is DFQATT and CDR2 is SNEGSKA (reference sequence). As DNA, the CDR3 is TGCAGTGCTAGAGATACGGCACACTCACCCCTCCACCTT. It codes for CSARDTAHSPLHL.

In this sample, this clonotype turned up many times. This chain joins TRBV12-3 or TRBV12-4 and TRBJ1-5; 8 bases are a match to TRBD1. The J segment lost 6 bases and the V segment lost 5 bases, leaving 3 bases of the junction unmatched. This CDR3 region has 13 residues. CDR3 sequence: CASSMDRAQPQHF. CDR3 DNA sequence: TGTGCCAGCAGTATGGACAGGGCTCAGCCCCAGCATTTT.

The rearrangement uses TRBV29-1 and TRBJ1-1, with 11 bases identical to TRBD1. The CDR3 has 14 amino acids. Germline trimming cut 7 bases from V and 4 bases from J; bases unmatched to any gene: 8. Germline values: CDR1 SQVTM, CDR2 ANQGSEA. CDR3 in amino acids: CSGASGTGGTEAFF. CDR3 DNA sequence: TGCAGCGGAGCCTCCGGGACAGGGGGCACTGAAGCTTTCTTT.

This clonotype was seen a few times. V and J are TRBV29-1 and TRBJ1-6, with D tentatively TRBD1 (5 bases). The CDR3 length is 13 residues. Germline V gene data show CDR1 as SQVTM and CDR2 as ANQGSEA. Trimming left V 6 bases short and J 7 bases short, with 13 bases between. CDR3 DNA: TGCAGCGTCCGTGAGGGGCAGAATTCACCCCTCCACTTT. Translating gives CSVREGQNSPLHF.

This clonotype was counted ten times or more. This chain links TRBV28 with TRBJ2-7, with TRBD2 matching over 7 bases. This CDR3 has 16 residues. Germline CDR1 is MDHEN and CDR2 is SYDVKM. Unmatched junction bases numbered 12, after V lost 5 bases and J lost 2 bases. The CDR3 here is CASSPSGGGPPYEQYF. In nucleotides, the CDR3 is TGTGCCAGCAGTCCCTCTGGGGGAGGGCCCCCCTACGAGCAGTACTTC.

V is TRBV6-1 and J is TRBJ1-5; D uncertain. The CDR3 is 16 residues long. Germline loops: CDR1 MNHNS, CDR2 SASEGT. The V and J ends lost 2 bases and 2 bases respectively, with 13 bases between them. The CDR3 loop reads CASSELSRGGNQPQHF. CDR3 DNA: TGTGCCAGCAGTGAATTGTCTCGCGGGGGCAATCAGCCCCAGCATTTT.

As for this clonotype: The conserved phenylalanine or tryptophan is not found at the CDR3 terminus, so this likely reflects a read error. This chain's CDR3 is CASGPSGANVLTL. The CDR3 bases are TGTGCCAGCGGGCCCTCTGGGGCCAACGTCCTGACTCTC. The V call is TRBV7-9, the J call TRBJ2-6; D not certain. The V gene's germline CDR1 is SEHNR and CDR2 FQNEAQ (reference sequence). The V end lost 8 bases, the J end lost 0 bases, and 5 bases lay between the germline ends. This CDR3 has 13 residues.

This clonotype was counted a few times. The chain combines TRBV28 with TRBJ2-7, with 9 nucleotides matching TRBD1. J was trimmed by 2 bases and V by 6 bases; bases with no gene match: 5. CDR1 is MDHEN, CDR2 SYDVKM, per germline. The CDR3 is 14 residues long. The CDR3 bases are TGTGCCAGCAGACTGGACAGGGGCGCCTACGAGCAGTACTTC. This encodes CASRLDRGAYEQYF.

This clonotype was detected ten times or more. This chain links TRBV6-5 with TRBJ1-2; weak D call: TRBD1 (6 bases). The CDR3 loop spans 15 amino acids. V was trimmed by 0 bases and J by 7 bases, leaving 15 bases between them. The germline CDR1 and CDR2 sequences are MNHEY and SVGAGI. The CDR3 loop is CASSYSNRDSAGYTF. CDR3 sequence (DNA): TGTGCCAGCAGTTACTCGAACAGGGACTCAGCTGGCTACACCTTC.

The chain employs TRBV6-2 or TRBV6-3 and TRBJ2-2; possibly TRBD1 or TRBD2 for D (6 bases each). V was clipped by 2 bases and J by 1 base, with 23 bases between them. The CDR3 extends over 20 amino acids. From germline, CDR1 is MNHEY and CDR2 SVGEGT. This CDR3 is CASSYRRRGGLDRNTGELFF. The CDR3 DNA reads as TGTGCCAGCAGTTACCGGCGCAGGGGAGGCCTCGATAGGAACACCGGGGAGCTGTTTTTT.

The genes are TRBV7-2 and TRBJ2-6, with D possibly TRBD2 on 6 matching bases. Looked up from germline, CDR1 is SGHTA and CDR2 is FQGNSA. The CDR3 runs 15 residues. V was trimmed by 3 bases and J by 3 bases, leaving 9 bases between them. The CDR3 DNA reads TGTGCCAGCAGCTTTAGCGGTGTTGGGGCCAACGTCCTGACTTTC. Protein sequence: CASSFSGVGANVLTF.